Listed below are T cell receptor beta chains from one sample, sequenced in a study of shared clonotypes between healthy human individuals. The protocol was immunoSEQ multiplex PCR, while the TCRdb copy is restricted to in-frame clones and leaves out a portion. The repertoire holds under 1,100,000 clones, around 75% seen once, with over 1.3% in the top ten. Sequenced material: memory CD4+ T cells sorted from blood. The source of these receptors is a man aged 18 to 35 in good health. The CDR3 runs from the conserved cysteine through the conserved F or W. The D gene is left open where the match is weak. Some rows have no size entry. The others give once, few or many, or a class for an expanded clone.

V: TRBV7-9; D: NA; size: NA; J: TRBJ1-3; CDR3: CASSLTRETIYF; DNA: TGTGCCAGCAGCCTAACTAGGGAGACCATATATTTT
V: TRBV29-1; D: NA; size: many; J: TRBJ1-1; CDR3: CSLRRGNTEAFF; DNA: TGCAGCCTACGGAGGGGGAACACTGAAGCTTTCTTT
V: TRBV10-3; D: NA; size: NA; J: TRBJ2-7; CDR3: CAIREGSQGSYEQYF; DNA: TGTGCCATCAGGGAAGGATCTCAAGGGAGCTACGAGCAGTACTTC
V: TRBV7-9; D: TRBD2; size: NA; J: TRBJ2-3; CDR3: CASSFPGLAGGTDTQYF; DNA: TGTGCCAGCAGCTTTCCGGGACTAGCGGGAGGCACAGATACGCAGTATTTT
V: TRBV28; D: TRBD1; size: NA; J: TRBJ1-1; CDR3: CASRTGAAGGAFF; DNA: TGTGCCAGCAGGACAGGGGCGGCTGGGGGGGCTTTCTTT
V: TRBV5-1; D: TRBD2; size: once; J: TRBJ2-1; CDR3: CASSLLGLADEQFF; DNA: TGCGCCAGCAGCTTGTTGGGACTAGCAGATGAGCAGTTCTTC
V: TRBV5-5; D: NA; size: NA; J: TRBJ1-5; CDR3: CASSEVGGRNQPQHF; DNA: TGTGCCAGCAGCGAAGTAGGGGGTCGCAATCAGCCCCAGCATTTT
V: TRBV7-7; D: NA; size: NA; J: TRBJ2-2; CDR3: CASSPRAGTGELFF; DNA: TGTGCTAGCAGCCCCAGGGCCGGCACCGGGGAGCTGTTTTTT
V: TRBV7-9; D: TRBD1; size: NA; J: TRBJ1-5; CDR3: CASSPGTGRGSAQHF; DNA: TGTGCCAGCAGCCCTGGGACAGGCCGGGGGTCGGCCCAGCATTTT
V: TRBV13; D: NA; size: NA; J: TRBJ2-2; CDR3: CASSLQGTGELFF; DNA: TGTGCCAGCAGCTTACAGGGGACCGGGGAGCTGTTTTTT